This T cell receptor beta chain was identified during a study of identical twins' blood T cells. At the level of the study: Roughly 51 million reads came from about 12 libraries, six alpha, six beta.

The study's findings and limits: Mainly, cloneset size products determined shared clonotypes, twins included.

In this sample, this clonotype turned up once. The target antigen is unknown. TCRdb used MiXCR to reprocess the 5' RACE reads, holding one entry per CDR3 protein. Among fewer than 450,000 distinct CDR3 sequences listed, about 28% were seen once. Germline lookup yields CDR1 SGDLS and CDR2 YYNGEE. Trimming removed 3 bases from V and 8 bases from J, with 14 bases in between. This CDR3 is 13 amino acids long. This chain links TRBV9 with TRBJ1-2, with D possibly being TRBD1 (6 bases). This receptor was taken from a woman between 18 and 49 years old in good health. The sequenced sample was PBMCs. CDR3 loop: CASSGITGRGYTF. CDR3 DNA: TGTGCCAGCAGCGGAATTACAGGGCGCGGCTACACCTTC.